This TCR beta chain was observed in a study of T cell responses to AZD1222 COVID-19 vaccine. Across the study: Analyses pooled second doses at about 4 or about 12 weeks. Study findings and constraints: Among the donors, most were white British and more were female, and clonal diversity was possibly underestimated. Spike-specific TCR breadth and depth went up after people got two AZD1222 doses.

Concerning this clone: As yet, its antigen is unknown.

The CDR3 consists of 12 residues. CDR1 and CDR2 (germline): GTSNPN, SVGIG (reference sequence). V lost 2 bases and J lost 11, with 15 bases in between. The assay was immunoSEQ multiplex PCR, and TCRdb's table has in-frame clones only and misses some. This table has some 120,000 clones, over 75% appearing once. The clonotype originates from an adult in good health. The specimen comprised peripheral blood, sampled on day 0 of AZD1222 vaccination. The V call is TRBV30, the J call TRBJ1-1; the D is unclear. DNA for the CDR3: TGTGCCTGGAGTTTGACGGTCGGAAGGGCTTTCTTT. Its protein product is CAWSLTVGRAFF. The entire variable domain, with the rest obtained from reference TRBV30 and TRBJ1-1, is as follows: SQTIHQWPATLVQPVGSPLSLECTVEGTSNPNLYWYRQAAGRGLQLLFYSVGIGQISSEVPQNLSASRPQDRQFILSSKKLLLSDSGFYLCAWSLTVGRAFFGQGTRLTVV.